This TCR beta chain was sequenced for a study of shared clonotypes between healthy human individuals (dated by TCRdb to the early 2020s). About the investigation overall: The cohort included a few men and two women between 18 and 49 years of age. To estimate repertoire size and how much clonotypes are shared between individuals, the study performed deep sequencing of blood TCR repertoires from roughly five healthy adults. Each donor's leukapheresis produced roughly between about 0.9 and 9.5 billion PBMCs. To increase sequencing depth and limit assay-specific biases, TCR repertoire library preparation and sequencing were carried out by different laboratories using diverse techniques. Per donor, three plates each were used for CD4 naive and CD4 memory, two for CD8 naive, and one for CD8 memory.

With respect to this clone: What this receptor recognizes is not known. Per-base qualities were not stored, and no clone one base away is much larger.

Including cysteine and phenylalanine, the CDR3 has 16 amino acids. The CDR3 DNA has 48 bases and is translated from base 1. From the germline V gene, CDR1 is MDHEN and CDR2 is SYDVKM. Compared with germline, V lacks 2 bases and J lacks 6 bases; bases without a gene match: 7. Using the deep immunoSEQ assay, TCR CDR3 regions were amplified from genomic DNA by multiplex PCR. Genomic DNA extracted from each cell subset was distributed evenly over all wells of several immunoSEQ 96-well plates, and each plate served as one replicate. Each replicate PCR for sorted subsets received 200 ng genomic DNA, equal to 28,000 or so T cell genomes. Purified libraries were quantified with a Qubit 3.0 fluorometer, sized on a Bioanalyzer 2100, and re-quantified with the KAPA Library Quantification kit. Each immunoSEQ 96-well plate was sequenced on its own single-read 150-cycle Illumina NextSeq 550 flow cell. From the authors' description of their analysis: Because only junctional sequences without quality scores were contained in the immunoSEQ output, filtering matching that applied to full-length reads could not be performed. Sequences were annotated with PyIR, a Python wrapper for IgBLAST v1.9, using IMGT germline references to assign V/J genes and CDR3. Reads were filtered out if the reads had weak V/J assignments (E-value above 1e-6), no CDR3, stop codons, out-of-frame junctions, or ambiguous translated residues. A V3J clonotype was defined by an identical inferred V gene, J gene, and CDR3 amino acid sequence. To compute the percentage overlap between repertoires, the number of shared unique clonotypes was divided by the size of the smaller repertoire. RTK rarefaction, the Chao1 estimator, and Recon v2.1 estimates of unobserved clonotypes were used to assess repertoire richness. OLGA was used to compute generation probabilities for all TCRbeta clonotypes that the gDNA method yielded from four donors. TCRdb took this table from immuneACCESS and kept in-frame rearrangements with V and J called. Such tables lack part of the clones; where checked against another copy, unresolved V genes explain under half of the gap, and the rest is unexplained. The V and J calls and clone size come from that table; D and trimming were worked out from the DNA. This sample has about 2.4 million clones in its table, and 80% to 95% of those were observed once. Of the sample, 0.36% falls within the top ten clones.

The investigation overall reported the following: The small number of donors limited the genetic and exposure-history diversity represented. Sampling was limited to blood, and TCR repertoires in tissue likely differ from TCR repertoires in blood. Pairwise subsampling indicated that sequencing depth was expected to affect the degree of clonotype sharing among donors. Compared with non-shared clonotypes, the clonotypes found in all four sorted-subset donors had higher generation probabilities. Even with the large sequencing depth, rarefaction of the sorted-subset datasets indicated that sequencing was incomplete. Estimated clonotype richness was generally larger for naive than for memory subsets. When several donors were compared, the shared fraction of clonotypes was about 5% for naive CD4, 3.5% for naive CD8, about 2.4% for memory CD4, and 0.4% for memory CD8.

Donors were healthy HIV-negative adults with no recently reported acute infections or vaccinations. Every donor was a Caucasian adult living in Nashville, Tennessee, USA. CD4+ T cells were enriched by magnetic negative selection, after which naive cells were positively selected on CD45RA and the negative fraction was taken as the memory subset. After blood collection by leukapheresis, PBMCs were isolated using Ficoll-Histopaque density gradient centrifugation and then cryopreserved in the vapor phase of liquid nitrogen. Purity and quantity of every magnetically sorted T cell population were checked by analytical flow cytometry. Genomic DNA was isolated from each sorted fraction and quantified by UV absorbance on a Nanodrop 2000c.

Recombination linked TRBV28 to TRBJ2-1; a stretch of 10 junction bases matches TRBD2. The sequence came from a man younger than 35 in good health. Some clones in this sample may be carry-over from other donors' samples. Sequencing used naive CD4+ T cells from PBMCs. The cell subset or site tag for this specimen amounts to: CD45RA+ positively selected. The DNA sequence is TGTGCCAGCAGTTTAAACTGGGGACTAGCGATCAATGAGCAGTTCTTC. It translates as CASSLNWGLAINEQFF.